This T cell receptor beta chain was sequenced for a study of T cell clonotyping in hematopoietic cell transplantation. Study results and caveats: At the given depth, recipient repertoires were over 97% de novo clonotypes. Without cell sorting, CD4 versus CD8 contributions remain unresolved. Recipient TCR diversity dropped after transplant; expanded clonotypes rose from day 30 to 180. Broader posttransplant TCR repertoire diversity was predicted by graft donor and pretransplant recipient Inverse Simpson Index values.

Of note for this clone: Its target is unknown.

Trimming cost V 6 bases and J 6 bases, with 14 bases left between them. This CDR3 has 13 residues. CDR1 and CDR2 (germline): SNHLY, FYNNEI. Profiling relied on immunoSEQ multiplex PCR, and the TCRdb table lists in-frame clones only, not all of them. The data contain more than 65,000 clones, 94% of them singletons. This rearrangement joins TRBV2 to TRBJ1-1, with D possibly matching TRBD1 (5 bases). Sequencing was performed on peripheral blood mononuclear cells. The TCR originated in a man aged 50 to 60 in good health. Some clones in this sample may be carry-over from other donors' samples. The CDR3 coding sequence is TGTGCCAGCAGCTTGACAGCCTACTCTGAAGCTTTCTTT. It yields the protein CASSLTAYSEAFF. Variable domain in full (rest from reference TRBV2 and TRBJ1-1): EPEVTQTPSHQVTQMGQEVILRCVPISNHLYFYWYRQILGQKVEFLVSFYNNEISEKSEIFDDQFSVERPDGSNFTLKIRSTKLEDSAMYFCASSLTAYSEAFFGQGTRLTVV.